This T cell receptor (beta chain) was sequenced in a study of naive and memory T cell subsets. Alpha and beta libraries were amplified separately from the second PCR onward. After CD4 positive bead selection, the CD4-negative fraction gave CD8 T cells. The CDR3 sequence is 14 residues long. The germline gives CDR1 PRHDT, CDR2 FYEKMQ (reference sequence). V was clipped by 5 bases and J by 3 bases, with 14 bases between them. Both TRBC1 and TRBC2 were covered by a beta constant-region primer of two equimolar oligonucleotides. Four rounds of PCR amplified the ligated cDNA using nested alpha and beta constant-region primers plus SP2. TCRdb re-called the UMI-ligation and nested PCR reads through MiXCR, storing one row per CDR3 protein. The sample has roughly 99,000 distinct CDR3 sequences, approximately 11% seen once. Comment on this clonotype: Its antigen is as yet unknown.

Study-wide results and limits: A few larger clonotypes appeared in naive repertoires, especially CD8, possibly memory cells re-expressing CD45RA.

The sequenced sample consisted of naive CD4+ T cells from blood. This TCR derives from a human donor in good health. The genes are TRBV13 and TRBJ2-7; D may be TRBD1 or TRBD2 (6 bases each). The CDR3 DNA reads as TGTGCCAGCAGCCCTCAGGAGGGGGACTACGAGCAGTACTTC. Translating gives CASSPQEGDYEQYF.